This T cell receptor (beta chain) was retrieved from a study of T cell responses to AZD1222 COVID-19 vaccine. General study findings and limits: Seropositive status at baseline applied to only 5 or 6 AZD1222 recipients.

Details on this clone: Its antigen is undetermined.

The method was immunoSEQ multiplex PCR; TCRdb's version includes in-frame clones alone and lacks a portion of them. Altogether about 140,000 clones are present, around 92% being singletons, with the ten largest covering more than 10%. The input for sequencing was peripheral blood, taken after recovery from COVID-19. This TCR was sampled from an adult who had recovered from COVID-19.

The CDR3 spells CASSPRTGNYEQYF. Written as DNA, the CDR3 is TGTGCCAGCAGCCCGCGGACAGGGAACTACGAGCAGTACTTC. This chain links TRBV13 with TRBJ2-7, with 8 bases aligning to TRBD1. The V gene end was trimmed by 5 bases and the J gene end by 3 bases; junction bases not matched to a gene: 6. Germline CDR1 reads PRHDT; CDR2 reads FYEKMQ (reference sequence). The CDR3 totals 14 residues.